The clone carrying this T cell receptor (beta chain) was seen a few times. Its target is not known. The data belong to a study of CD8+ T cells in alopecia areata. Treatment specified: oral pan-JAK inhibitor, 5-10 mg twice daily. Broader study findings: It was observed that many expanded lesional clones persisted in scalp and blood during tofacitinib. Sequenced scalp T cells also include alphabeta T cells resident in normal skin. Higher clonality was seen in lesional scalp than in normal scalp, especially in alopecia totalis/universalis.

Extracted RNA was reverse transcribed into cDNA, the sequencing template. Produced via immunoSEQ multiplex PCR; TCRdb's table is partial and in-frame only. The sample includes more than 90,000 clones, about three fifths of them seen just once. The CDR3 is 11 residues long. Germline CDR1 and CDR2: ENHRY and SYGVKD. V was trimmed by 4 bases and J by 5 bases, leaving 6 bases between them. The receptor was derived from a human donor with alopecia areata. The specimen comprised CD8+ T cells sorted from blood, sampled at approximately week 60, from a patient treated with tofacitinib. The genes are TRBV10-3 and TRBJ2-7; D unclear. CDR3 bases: TGTGCCATCAGTGTGTCGGACGAGCAGTACTTC. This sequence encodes CAISVSDEQYF.